These T cell receptor beta chains were read from a single sample in a study of naive and memory T cell subsets. Using its own MiXCR run on the UMI-ligation and nested PCR reads, TCRdb lists one record per CDR3 protein. This table has roughly 36,000 distinct CDR3 sequences, around 10% appearing once. The sequenced sample was skin, obtained from a tuberculin skin test site. Receptors were obtained from an adult in good health. CDR3s include the opening cysteine and the closing phenylalanine or tryptophan. D genes are given only for firm matches. Only part of the rows carry a size: once, few, many, or a class if the clone is expanded.

D gene: NA; V gene: TRBV6-1; J gene: TRBJ2-2; clone size: NA; CDR3 protein: CASPPGRDTGELFF; CDR3 DNA: TGTGCCAGCCCACCTGGCAGAGACACCGGGGAGCTGTTTTTT
D gene: NA; V gene: TRBV13; J gene: TRBJ2-7; clone size: NA; CDR3 protein: CASSPGVQTYEQYF; CDR3 DNA: TGTGCCAGCAGCCCGGGGGTCCAGACCTACGAGCAGTACTTC
D gene: TRBD2; V gene: TRBV29-1; J gene: TRBJ2-3; clone size: many; CDR3 protein: CSVLGLADLTNTQYF; CDR3 DNA: TGCAGCGTTTTGGGACTAGCGGACCTCACAAATACGCAGTATTTT
D gene: TRBD1; V gene: TRBV28; J gene: TRBJ1-1; clone size: many; CDR3 protein: CASTNSGAGGGGTEAFF; CDR3 DNA: TGTGCCAGCACCAATTCGGGGGCAGGGGGCGGAGGCACTGAAGCTTTCTTT
D gene: NA; V gene: TRBV3-1; J gene: TRBJ2-1; clone size: few; CDR3 protein: CASSPSGLTYNEQFF; CDR3 DNA: TGTGCCAGCAGCCCCAGCGGGTTAACCTACAATGAGCAGTTCTTC
D gene: NA; V gene: TRBV20-1; J gene: TRBJ2-5; clone size: many; CDR3 protein: CSTGTPSIETQYF; CDR3 DNA: TGCAGTACCGGGACACCAAGCATAGAGACCCAGTACTTC
D gene: NA; V gene: TRBV7-8; J gene: TRBJ2-5; clone size: many; CDR3 protein: CASSLGEETQYF; CDR3 DNA: TGTGCCAGCAGCTTAGGGGAAGAGACCCAGTACTTC
D gene: NA; V gene: TRBV20-1; J gene: TRBJ2-1; clone size: many; CDR3 protein: CSARSGTHNEQFF; CDR3 DNA: TGCAGTGCTAGATCCGGGACTCACAATGAGCAGTTCTTC
D gene: NA; V gene: TRBV28; J gene: TRBJ1-1; clone size: many; CDR3 protein: CATRGAGGSTEAFF; CDR3 DNA: TGTGCCACCCGAGGGGCCGGGGGGAGCACTGAAGCTTTCTTT
D gene: TRBD1; V gene: TRBV15; J gene: TRBJ2-1; clone size: few; CDR3 protein: CATGTGGSQDNEQFF; CDR3 DNA: TGTGCCACCGGGACAGGGGGAAGTCAGGACAATGAGCAGTTCTTC
D gene: TRBD2; V gene: TRBV7-2; J gene: TRBJ2-3; clone size: NA; CDR3 protein: CASSLRTSGASTDTQYF; CDR3 DNA: TGTGCCAGCAGCCTGAGGACTAGCGGGGCTAGCACAGATACGCAGTATTTT
D gene: NA; V gene: TRBV7-8; J gene: TRBJ2-3; clone size: NA; CDR3 protein: CASSAGDTQYF; CDR3 DNA: TGTGCCAGCAGCGCAGGGGATACGCAGTATTTT
D gene: NA; V gene: TRBV2; J gene: TRBJ2-3; clone size: many; CDR3 protein: CASSESQTVDTQYF; CDR3 DNA: TGTGCCAGCAGTGAATCCCAAACCGTGGATACGCAGTATTTT
D gene: TRBD1; V gene: TRBV19; J gene: TRBJ1-5; clone size: NA; CDR3 protein: CASNTGVRQPQHF; CDR3 DNA: TGTGCCAGTAATACAGGGGTGCGCCAGCCCCAGCATTTT
D gene: NA; V gene: TRBV27; J gene: TRBJ1-2; clone size: NA; CDR3 protein: CASSFIDPTKWGYTF; CDR3 DNA: TGTGCCAGCAGTTTCATCGACCCAACCAAATGGGGCTACACCTTC
D gene: TRBD2; V gene: TRBV20-1; J gene: TRBJ2-7; clone size: NA; CDR3 protein: CSARPLRTGLAGSEQYF; CDR3 DNA: TGCAGTGCTAGACCCTTACGTACCGGACTAGCGGGAAGCGAGCAGTACTTC
D gene: NA; V gene: TRBV29-1; J gene: TRBJ1-1; clone size: NA; CDR3 protein: CSVATTINEAFF; CDR3 DNA: TGCAGCGTTGCAACGACGATAAATGAAGCTTTCTTT
D gene: NA; V gene: TRBV20-1; J gene: TRBJ1-4; clone size: few; CDR3 protein: CSATGSAGEKLFF; CDR3 DNA: TGCAGTGCTACCGGCTCGGCTGGGGAAAAACTGTTTTTT
D gene: NA; V gene: TRBV12-3/TRBV12-4; J gene: TRBJ1-2; clone size: many; CDR3 protein: CASSLVQTGGYGYTF; CDR3 DNA: TGTGCCAGCAGTTTGGTCCAGACAGGAGGTTATGGCTACACCTTC
D gene: TRBD1; V gene: TRBV20-1; J gene: TRBJ2-1; clone size: NA; CDR3 protein: CSARRHRDRGRNEQFF; CDR3 DNA: TGCAGTGCTAGACGACACCGGGACAGGGGGCGTAATGAGCAGTTCTTC
D gene: TRBD1; V gene: TRBV20-1; J gene: TRBJ2-7; clone size: medium-sized; CDR3 protein: CSAVGQGAGEQYF; CDR3 DNA: TGCAGTGCGGTTGGACAGGGGGCGGGCGAGCAGTACTTC
D gene: NA; V gene: TRBV7-2; J gene: TRBJ2-7; clone size: NA; CDR3 protein: CASQRGDSYPEQYF; CDR3 DNA: TGTGCCAGCCAAAGGGGGGACAGCTACCCCGAGCAGTACTTC
D gene: NA; V gene: TRBV12-3/TRBV12-4; J gene: TRBJ1-1; clone size: NA; CDR3 protein: CASSLVQANTEAFF; CDR3 DNA: TGTGCCAGCAGTTTAGTACAGGCCAACACTGAAGCTTTCTTT
D gene: NA; V gene: TRBV7-6; J gene: TRBJ1-1; clone size: few; CDR3 protein: CASSQGNTEAFF; CDR3 DNA: TGTGCCAGCAGCCAAGGGAACACTGAAGCTTTCTTT
D gene: TRBD1; V gene: TRBV6-2/TRBV6-3; J gene: TRBJ2-7; clone size: NA; CDR3 protein: CASSHRGVYEQYF; CDR3 DNA: TGTGCCAGCAGCCACAGGGGAGTCTACGAGCAGTACTTC
D gene: NA; V gene: TRBV12-3/TRBV12-4; J gene: TRBJ1-3; clone size: NA; CDR3 protein: CASSDPRGAIGNTIYF; CDR3 DNA: TGTGCCAGCAGTGATCCGCGGGGGGCGATCGGAAACACCATATATTTT
D gene: TRBD1; V gene: TRBV28; J gene: TRBJ2-5; clone size: NA; CDR3 protein: CASSSGQGVETQYF; CDR3 DNA: TGTGCCAGCAGTTCCGGACAGGGAGTAGAGACCCAGTACTTC
D gene: NA; V gene: TRBV27; J gene: TRBJ2-3; clone size: many; CDR3 protein: CASSLYSLSTRRLTDTQYF; CDR3 DNA: TGTGCCAGCAGTTTATATTCACTGTCGACGCGGAGGCTCACAGATACGCAGTATTTT
D gene: NA; V gene: TRBV10-1; J gene: TRBJ1-1; clone size: many; CDR3 protein: CASSPKLLTSNMNTEAFF; CDR3 DNA: TGCGCCAGCAGTCCGAAATTGCTGACGTCGAACATGAACACTGAAGCTTTCTTT
D gene: NA; V gene: TRBV5-4; J gene: TRBJ1-2; clone size: few; CDR3 protein: CASSFLGGYTF; CDR3 DNA: TGTGCCAGCAGCTTTTTAGGTGGCTACACCTTC
D gene: NA; V gene: TRBV29-1; J gene: TRBJ2-1; clone size: many; CDR3 protein: CSGDRGGRLVNEQFF; CDR3 DNA: TGCAGCGGAGATAGGGGGGGAAGGTTGGTCAATGAGCAGTTCTTC
D gene: NA; V gene: TRBV2; J gene: TRBJ2-2; clone size: few; CDR3 protein: CANNRGTGELFF; CDR3 DNA: TGTGCCAACAATCGGGGCACCGGGGAGCTGTTTTTT
D gene: NA; V gene: TRBV7-2; J gene: TRBJ2-4; clone size: many; CDR3 protein: CASSLENIQYF; CDR3 DNA: TGTGCCAGCAGCCTGGAGAACATTCAGTACTTC
D gene: NA; V gene: TRBV4-1; J gene: TRBJ2-3; clone size: NA; CDR3 protein: CASSQVFTSDTQYF; CDR3 DNA: TGCGCCAGCAGCCAAGTCTTTACATCCGATACGCAGTATTTT
D gene: NA; V gene: TRBV20-1; J gene: TRBJ2-5; clone size: few; CDR3 protein: CSARGMAGSETQYF; CDR3 DNA: TGCAGTGCTAGAGGCATGGCCGGTTCAGAGACCCAGTACTTC
D gene: NA; V gene: TRBV3-1; J gene: TRBJ1-5; clone size: NA; CDR3 protein: CASSQRPLGGPNQPQHF; CDR3 DNA: TGTGCCAGCAGCCAACGGCCCCTCGGGGGCCCTAATCAGCCCCAGCATTTT
D gene: TRBD2; V gene: TRBV20-1; J gene: TRBJ2-7; clone size: few; CDR3 protein: CSARDLLAGASYEQYF; CDR3 DNA: TGCAGTGCTAGAGATCTCCTAGCGGGGGCTTCCTACGAGCAGTACTTC
D gene: NA; V gene: TRBV20-1; J gene: TRBJ2-3; clone size: many; CDR3 protein: CSARDPRGPTDTQYF; CDR3 DNA: TGCAGTGCTAGAGATCCCCGAGGGCCCACAGATACGCAGTATTTT
D gene: NA; V gene: TRBV5-1; J gene: TRBJ1-1; clone size: many; CDR3 protein: CASSLEGPRYGAFF; CDR3 DNA: TGCGCCAGCAGCTTGGAAGGGCCCCGCTATGGGGCTTTCTTT
D gene: NA; V gene: TRBV18; J gene: TRBJ2-3; clone size: many; CDR3 protein: CASSQDLGQTDTQYF; CDR3 DNA: TGTGCCAGCTCACAAGATTTAGGCCAAACGGATACGCAGTATTTT
D gene: NA; V gene: TRBV6-1; J gene: TRBJ1-1; clone size: few; CDR3 protein: CASSEGVLGRGSTEAFF; CDR3 DNA: TGTGCCAGCAGTGAAGGGGTTCTGGGCCGAGGGAGCACTGAAGCTTTCTTT
D gene: TRBD2; V gene: TRBV3-1; J gene: TRBJ2-1; clone size: many; CDR3 protein: CASSLNLAGKQFF; CDR3 DNA: TGTGCCAGCAGCCTAAATTTAGCGGGGAAGCAGTTCTTC
D gene: TRBD1; V gene: TRBV20-1; J gene: TRBJ1-2; clone size: few; CDR3 protein: CSARDRGQGAWGYTF; CDR3 DNA: TGCAGTGCTAGAGATAGGGGACAGGGGGCCTGGGGCTACACCTTC
D gene: NA; V gene: TRBV3-1; J gene: TRBJ1-1; clone size: many; CDR3 protein: CASSPQPTAGEAFF; CDR3 DNA: TGTGCCAGCAGCCCTCAACCTACCGCAGGTGAAGCTTTCTTT
D gene: TRBD1; V gene: TRBV29-1; J gene: TRBJ2-2; clone size: medium-sized; CDR3 protein: CSVAGGVRTGELFF; CDR3 DNA: TGCAGCGTTGCAGGGGGCGTAAGAACCGGGGAGCTGTTTTTT
D gene: NA; V gene: TRBV6-2/TRBV6-3; J gene: TRBJ2-3; clone size: many; CDR3 protein: CASSYATDTQYF; CDR3 DNA: TGTGCCAGCAGTTACGCGACAGATACGCAGTATTTT
D gene: NA; V gene: TRBV5-6; J gene: TRBJ2-2; clone size: many; CDR3 protein: CASSLRVIGNTGELFF; CDR3 DNA: TGTGCCAGCAGCTTGAGGGTGATAGGGAACACCGGGGAGCTGTTTTTT
D gene: NA; V gene: TRBV4-1; J gene: TRBJ2-6; clone size: NA; CDR3 protein: CASSQENTEGLAGANVLTF; CDR3 DNA: TGCGCCAGCAGCCAAGAAAATACTGAGGGACTCGCTGGGGCCAACGTCCTGACTTTC
D gene: TRBD1; V gene: TRBV15; J gene: TRBJ2-2; clone size: many; CDR3 protein: CATSREKGDRGNTGELFF; CDR3 DNA: TGTGCCACCAGCAGAGAGAAGGGGGACAGGGGGAACACCGGGGAGCTGTTTTTT
D gene: TRBD2; V gene: TRBV7-2; J gene: TRBJ2-5; clone size: many; CDR3 protein: CASSATSGGETQYF; CDR3 DNA: TGTGCCAGCAGCGCCACTAGCGGGGGGGAGACCCAGTACTTC
D gene: NA; V gene: TRBV12-3/TRBV12-4; J gene: TRBJ1-6; clone size: medium-sized; CDR3 protein: CASTPIGVGSPLHF; CDR3 DNA: TGTGCCAGCACCCCGATAGGCGTTGGGTCACCCCTCCACTTT
D gene: TRBD1; V gene: TRBV27; J gene: TRBJ1-2; clone size: few; CDR3 protein: CASSLGTAYGYTF; CDR3 DNA: TGTGCCAGCAGTTTAGGGACAGCCTATGGCTACACCTTC
D gene: NA; V gene: TRBV7-8; J gene: TRBJ1-5; clone size: NA; CDR3 protein: CASSGGLNQPQHF; CDR3 DNA: TGTGCCAGCAGCGGGGGCTTAAATCAGCCCCAGCATTTT
D gene: TRBD1; V gene: TRBV5-8; J gene: TRBJ2-2; clone size: many; CDR3 protein: CASSLAGRGKTGELFF; CDR3 DNA: TGTGCCAGCAGCTTGGCGGGCAGGGGGAAAACCGGGGAGCTGTTTTTT
D gene: NA; V gene: TRBV5-1; J gene: TRBJ1-1; clone size: NA; CDR3 protein: CASSLGTGGTEAFF; CDR3 DNA: TGCGCCAGCAGCTTGGGGACGGGGGGGACTGAAGCTTTCTTT